One sample yielded the 19 T cell receptor beta chains listed below, sequenced in a study of human T cells and chemical hapten exposure. Described time point: patch test 3, about 24 weeks after DPC sensitization. Indicated treatment: therapeutic diphenylcyclopropenone sensitization with weekly scalp DPC. Extraction yielded total RNA from whole blood (unfractionated). TCRdb reanalysed the RACE reads using MiXCR and keeps one entry per CDR3 protein. The top ten clones hold roughly 2.1% of a sample with 30,000 to 50,000 distinct CDR3 sequences, roughly 12% of them seen once. This specimen consisted of whole blood, obtained in connection with sensitization to the hapten diphenylcyclopropenone (DPC). These receptors came from a woman in her thirties or forties with alopecia areata. Some clones in this sample may be carry-over from other donors' samples.

This clonotype was seen a few times. The chain employs TRBV7-8 and TRBJ2-5, with no clear D. Germline CDR1 SGHVS, CDR2 FQNEAQ. The V end was cut by 1 base, the J end by 4 bases, with 10 bases between. The length of the CDR3 is 14 residues. The CDR3 bases are TGTGCCAGCAGCTTAGGAAGGGTTGCAGAGACCCAGTACTTC. This encodes CASSLGRVAETQYF.

The chain has TRBV5-6 and TRBJ2-2; no clear D. The CDR3 totals 13 residues. Germline loops: CDR1 SGHDT, CDR2 YYEEEE. V shed 5 bases and J shed 5 bases, with 10 bases lying between them. CDR3 protein: CASRPTGTGELFF. The CDR3 DNA sequence: TGTGCCAGCAGACCTACTGGAACCGGGGAGCTGTTTTTT.

This clonotype was observed a handful of times. J is TRBJ1-5 and V is TRBV5-1; no reliable D call. Deletions cut 7 bases from V and 1 base from J, with 6 bases between. The germline gives CDR1 SGHRS, CDR2 YFSETQ. The CDR3 is 12 amino acids. Here the CDR3 reads CASPRSNQPQHF. Written as DNA, the CDR3 is TGCGCCAGCCCCCGAAGCAATCAGCCCCAGCATTTT.

Ten or more counts support this clonotype. The rearrangement uses TRBV11-2 and TRBJ2-7; tentatively, D is TRBD2 (5 bases). The germline V gene has CDR1 SGHAT and CDR2 FQNNGV. The CDR3 runs to 17 residues. The V end was cut by 0 bases, the J end by 2 bases, with 17 bases between. The CDR3 loop is CASSLDRSAGYTYEQYF. As DNA, the CDR3 is TGTGCCAGCAGCTTAGATCGCTCTGCGGGTTATACCTACGAGCAGTACTTC.

This chain joins TRBV29-1 and TRBJ2-1; 7 bases map to TRBD2. V lost 0 bases and J lost 9; bases outside the gene matches: 8. This CDR3 is 14 amino acids long. Germline lookup yields CDR1 SQVTM and CDR2 ANQGSEA. The DNA for the CDR3 is TGCAGCGTTGAAGATCCCCGACTAGCCACTGAGCAGTTCTTC. As protein: CSVEDPRLATEQFF.

The sample holds many counts of this clonotype. The chain joins TRBV6-5 to TRBJ1-4; TRBD1 is a possible D gene (6 bases). The CDR3 runs to 17 residues. The germline CDR1 and CDR2 sequences are MNHEY and SVGAGI. Trimming took off 6 bases at V and 7 bases at J, with 24 bases between the two ends. In DNA, the CDR3 is TGTGCCAGCAGCAAGACGCTTCGCCGGGGGGCAGGTGAAAAACTGTTTTTT. Residues: CASSKTLRRGAGEKLFF.

CDR3 nucleotides: TGTGCCAGCAGCTTAGCTAACTATGGCTACACCTTC. This gives the protein CASSLANYGYTF. The chain uses TRBV7-9 and TRBJ1-2; D not certain. There are 12 residues in the CDR3. CDR1 and CDR2 from the germline V gene are SEHNR and FQNEAQ (reference sequence). Trimming took off 0 bases at V and 1 base at J, with 0 bases between the two ends.

This clonotype showed up many times. V usage is TRBV20-1 and J usage is TRBJ1-1, with D perhaps TRBD1 (5 bases). The V and J ends lost 6 bases and 3 bases respectively, with 17 bases between them. Germline assignment: CDR1 DFQATT and CDR2 SNEGSKA (reference sequence). This CDR3 has 14 residues. CDR3 bases: TGCAGTGCGCCTTCCTTGGGGGGAGACACTGAAGCTTTCTTT. Residues: CSAPSLGGDTEAFF.

With regard to this clonotype: The junction differs from germline at one of its ends, possibly a read error. The chain recombines TRBV6-5 with TRBJ2-3; TRBD2 might be the D (5 bases). Per germline, CDR1 MNHEY and CDR2 SVGAGI. The CDR3 contains 13 residues. The CDR3 nucleotides read TGTGCCAGCAGCCCCCTAGCAACAGATATGCAGTATTTT. This codes for CASSPLATDMQYF.

This chain connects TRBV2 to TRBJ2-1, with TRBD2 matching over 12 bases. Germline V CDR1 and CDR2: SNHLY, FYNNEI. The CDR3 has 15 residues. After removal of 7 bases from V and 6 bases from J, the junction contained 7 bases not matched to a gene. The CDR3 region is CASTLAGGAFNEQFF. CDR3 DNA: TGTGCCAGCACCCTAGCGGGAGGGGCCTTCAATGAGCAGTTCTTC.

In its sample, this clonotype was seen a few times. The chain couples TRBV29-1 to TRBJ2-7, with 8 positions matching TRBD1. The CDR3 is 13 residues long. V shed 7 bases, J shed 3 bases, and the junction held 8 bases outside the gene matches. Germline loops: CDR1 SQVTM, CDR2 ANQGSEA. CDR3 sequence reads: CSAAPGTGYEQYF. DNA for the CDR3: TGCAGCGCGGCGCCCGGGACAGGCTACGAGCAGTACTTC.

This clonotype was detected only a few times. The chain has TRBV7-8 and TRBJ2-4, with 7 positions matching TRBD1. The CDR3 runs to 15 residues. Germline values: CDR1 SGHVS, CDR2 FQNEAQ. V was clipped by 4 bases and J by 2 bases; unmatched bases: 5. The CDR3 protein is CASSSDRVPKNIQYF. As DNA, the CDR3 is TGTGCCAGCAGCTCCGACAGGGTCCCCAAAAACATTCAGTACTTC.

This clonotype occurred a few times. The V call is TRBV27, the J call TRBJ2-3; D is unclear. CDR1 is MNHEY, CDR2 SMNVEV, per germline (reference sequence). The ends were cut back, 2 bases at V and 1 base at J, with 4 bases in the middle. The CDR3 covers 13 residues. The CDR3 region has the DNA TGTGCCAGCAGTTTAGAGCGCACAGATACGCAGTATTTT. Its translation is CASSLERTDTQYF.

This clonotype was counted only a few times. The DNA of the CDR3 is TGTGCCATCACGGAGGGGCAAGAGACCCAGTACTTC. Translated, it gives CAITEGQETQYF. V is TRBV6-4 and J is TRBJ2-5, with D possibly TRBD2 on 6 matching bases. In germline, CDR1 is MRHNA, CDR2 SNTAGT. V was clipped by 10 bases and J by 2 bases, with 11 bases between them. The CDR3 has 12 residues.

The table lists this clonotype with many counts. The chain's CDR3 is CASSRGEYGDTEAFF. The CDR3 region has the DNA TGTGCCAGCAGCCGGGGAGAGTACGGGGACACTGAAGCTTTCTTT. The chain carries TRBV7-6 and TRBJ1-1; D unresolved. Germline V CDR1 and CDR2: SGHVS, FNYEAQ. The CDR3 runs to 15 residues. The V end was cut by 5 bases, the J end by 3 bases, with 16 bases between.

The sample holds many counts of this clonotype. V gene TRBV19 combines with J gene TRBJ1-3; D ambiguous. Germline-derived CDR1 and CDR2 are LNHDA and SQIVND (reference sequence). The ends were cut back, 3 bases at V and 4 bases at J, with 10 bases in the middle. The length of the CDR3 is 14 residues. The CDR3 region is CASSIFFSGNTIYF. CDR3 DNA sequence: TGTGCCAGTAGTATTTTTTTCTCCGGAAACACCATATATTTT.

In its sample, this clonotype was seen many times. The CDR3 here is CASSFRDRPNYGYTF. In nucleotides, the CDR3 is TGTGCCAGCAGTTTTAGGGACAGGCCTAACTATGGCTACACCTTC. V and J are TRBV27 and TRBJ1-2; 8 bases are shared with TRBD1. V lost 3 bases and J lost 0; bases outside the gene matches: 3. The CDR3 loop spans 15 amino acids. Germline CDR1 reads MNHEY; CDR2 reads SMNVEV (reference sequence).

This clonotype was seen more than once but under ten times. V usage is TRBV28 and J usage is TRBJ2-1; tentative D call: TRBD2 (5 bases). V gave up 3 bases and J gave up 9 bases, with 9 bases separating them. The CDR3 sequence is 12 residues long. Germline CDR1 and CDR2: MDHEN and SYDVKM. The CDR3 nucleotides are TGTGCCAGCAGTTTTGGTGGAGGTGAGCAGTTCTTC. Translating gives CASSFGGGEQFF.

This clonotype was detected only a few times. The chain is built from TRBV28 and TRBJ2-7; tentatively, D is TRBD2 (6 bases). The CDR3 has 14 residues. Germline loops: CDR1 MDHEN, CDR2 SYDVKM. V was shortened by 2 bases and J by 2 bases, with 10 bases between the two germline ends. The DNA for the CDR3 is TGTGCCAGCAGTTTAGCGGGGAAAACCTACGAGCAGTACTTC. This translates into CASSLAGKTYEQYF.